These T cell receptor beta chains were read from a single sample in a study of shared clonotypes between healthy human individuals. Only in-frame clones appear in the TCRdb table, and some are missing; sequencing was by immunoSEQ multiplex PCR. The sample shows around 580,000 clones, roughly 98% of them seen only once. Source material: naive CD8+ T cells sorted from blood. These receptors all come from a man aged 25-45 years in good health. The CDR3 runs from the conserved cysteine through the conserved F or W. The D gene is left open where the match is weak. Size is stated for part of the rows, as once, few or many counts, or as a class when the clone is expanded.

DNA: TGTGCCAGCAGCTCGAGACTAGCGGGACGCCAAGAGACCCAGTACTTC
CDR3: CASSSRLAGRQETQYF
size: NA
length: 16
J: TRBJ2-5
D: TRBD2
V: TRBV5-4

DNA: TGCAGCGCGACAACCGGACAGGACAAGAACACCGGGGAGCTGTTTTTT
CDR3: CSATTGQDKNTGELFF
size: once
length: 16
J: TRBJ2-2
D: TRBD1
V: TRBV29-1

DNA: TGTGCCAGCAGCTTGGTTCCAGGAGAGTTCCAAGAGACCCAGTACTTC
CDR3: CASSLVPGEFQETQYF
size: NA
length: 16
J: TRBJ2-5
D: NA
V: TRBV5-5

DNA: TGTGCCAGCCGGACAGCCCGGGCGGATACGCAGTATTTT
CDR3: CASRTARADTQYF
size: NA
length: 13
J: TRBJ2-3
D: NA
V: TRBV25-1

DNA: TGTGCCAGCAGCGCCGGGACTAGCAGGGACAATGAGCAGTTCTTC
CDR3: CASSAGTSRDNEQFF
size: NA
length: 15
J: TRBJ2-1
D: TRBD2
V: TRBV9

DNA: TGTGCCAGCAGTGAAGCGCTTCATGGGGCCGCCTTCCTAGGCATTCAGTACTTC
CDR3: CASSEALHGAAFLGIQYF
size: NA
length: 18
J: TRBJ2-4
D: NA
V: TRBV2

DNA: TGTGCCAGCAGACAGGCCAGGAACAAAAACTACGAGCAGTACTTC
CDR3: CASRQARNKNYEQYF
size: NA
length: 15
J: TRBJ2-7
D: NA
V: TRBV13

DNA: TGTGCCAGCAGTACAGGACAGGGGTACACTGAAGCTTTCTTT
CDR3: CASSTGQGYTEAFF
size: NA
length: 14
J: TRBJ1-1
D: TRBD1
V: TRBV27

DNA: TGCGCCAGCAGCCAATCAGGAACCAATGAGCAGTTCTTC
CDR3: CASSQSGTNEQFF
size: NA
length: 13
J: TRBJ2-1
D: NA
V: TRBV4-3

DNA: TGTGCCACCAGCAACCAAGAGACCCAGTACTTC
CDR3: CATSNQETQYF
size: NA
length: 11
J: TRBJ2-5
D: NA
V: TRBV15

DNA: TGTGCCAGTAGTATAGATCTGATGGGAGCCCGCACAGATACGCAGTATTTT
CDR3: CASSIDLMGARTDTQYF
size: NA
length: 17
J: TRBJ2-3
D: NA
V: TRBV19

DNA: TGTGCCAGCAGCTTATCCTCCTCAATACTAGCGGGAGCTGTCTATGAGCAGTTCTTC
CDR3: CASSLSSSILAGAVYEQFF
size: once
length: 19
J: TRBJ2-1
D: TRBD2
V: TRBV7-3

DNA: TGTGCCAGCAGCCTTTGGGGTAGCACAGATACGCAGTATTTT
CDR3: CASSLWGSTDTQYF
size: NA
length: 14
J: TRBJ2-3
D: NA
V: TRBV5-6

DNA: TGTGCCAGCAGTACCACCGGGGAGCTGTTTTTT
CDR3: CASSTTGELFF
size: NA
length: 11
J: TRBJ2-2
D: NA
V: TRBV6-5

DNA: TGTGCCAGCAGTTACTTGCCAGCGGCGTGGCTGTTTTTT
CDR3: CASSYLPAAWLFF
size: NA
length: 13
J: TRBJ2-2
D: NA
V: TRBV6-5

DNA: TGCGCCAGCAGCCAAGATGGCAGGGAGGAAGATACGCAGTATTTT
CDR3: CASSQDGREEDTQYF
size: NA
length: 15
J: TRBJ2-3
D: NA
V: TRBV4-3

DNA: TGTGCCAGCAGCTTAGGTACCATCGGGACAGGCCAAGAGACCCAGTACTTC
CDR3: CASSLGTIGTGQETQYF
size: NA
length: 17
J: TRBJ2-5
D: TRBD1
V: TRBV7-9

DNA: TGCGCCAGCAGCCGGGACACCGAGGCCGGGGAGCTGTTTTTT
CDR3: CASSRDTEAGELFF
size: few
length: 14
J: TRBJ2-2
D: NA
V: TRBV5-1

DNA: TGCAGCGTTTTCGGTGACAGTCGAGGCTACACCTTC
CDR3: CSVFGDSRGYTF
size: NA
length: 12
J: TRBJ1-2
D: NA
V: TRBV29-1

DNA: TGTGCCAGTAACGATCGGACAGGGGGCTTTGGAAACACCATATATTTT
CDR3: CASNDRTGGFGNTIYF
size: once
length: 16
J: TRBJ1-3
D: TRBD1
V: TRBV19

DNA: TGTGCCAGCACCTCCGGGACAGGGGGCCACGAGCAGTACTTC
CDR3: CASTSGTGGHEQYF
size: NA
length: 14
J: TRBJ2-7
D: TRBD1
V: TRBV27

DNA: TGCAGCGTTGAACTAACAACTGGGGCCAACGTCCTGACTTTC
CDR3: CSVELTTGANVLTF
size: NA
length: 14
J: TRBJ2-6
D: NA
V: TRBV29-1

DNA: TGTGCCTGGAGTGTACAGGGCAGTCAGCCCCAGCATTTT
CDR3: CAWSVQGSQPQHF
size: NA
length: 13
J: TRBJ1-5
D: NA
V: TRBV30

DNA: TGTGCCAGCAGCCCCCGAGAGGGTCAGACCCAGTACTTC
CDR3: CASSPREGQTQYF
size: NA
length: 13
J: TRBJ2-5
D: NA
V: TRBV11-3

DNA: TGTGGGACCGGGGTAGGGAATCAGCCCCAGCATTTT
CDR3: CGTGVGNQPQHF
size: NA
length: 12
J: TRBJ1-5
D: NA
V: TRBV27

DNA: TGTGCCAGCAGCCCCGCCGGGGTTTCCTACGAGCAGTACTTC
CDR3: CASSPAGVSYEQYF
size: NA
length: 14
J: TRBJ2-7
D: NA
V: TRBV7-9

DNA: TGCAGCGTTGAAGACAGGGATGGCTACACCTTC
CDR3: CSVEDRDGYTF
size: few
length: 11
J: TRBJ1-2
D: NA
V: TRBV29-1

DNA: TGTGCCAGCAGCAAGACTAGCGGGACACGGGAGACCCAGTACTTC
CDR3: CASSKTSGTRETQYF
size: NA
length: 15
J: TRBJ2-5
D: TRBD2
V: TRBV11-3

DNA: TGTGCCAGCAGCTTCTACGGAGGCTCCTACAATGAGCAGTTCTTC
CDR3: CASSFYGGSYNEQFF
size: NA
length: 15
J: TRBJ2-1
D: NA
V: TRBV5-4

DNA: TGTGCCAGCAGCCTCACTAGTCACAACGAGCAGTACTTC
CDR3: CASSLTSHNEQYF
size: NA
length: 13
J: TRBJ2-7
D: NA
V: TRBV5-6

DNA: TGTGCCAGCAGCTTAGGTTATCAGCCCCAGCATTTT
CDR3: CASSLGYQPQHF
size: few
length: 12
J: TRBJ1-5
D: NA
V: TRBV7-2

DNA: TGTGCCAGCAGCGACTGGGATCACGGACAAAGTCGGGCCAACGTCCTGACTTTC
CDR3: CASSDWDHGQSRANVLTF
size: NA
length: 18
J: TRBJ2-6
D: NA
V: TRBV7-1

DNA: TGTGCCAGCAGCTTAGCGCACCGGCCGGAAGTCTACGAGCAGTACTTC
CDR3: CASSLAHRPEVYEQYF
size: NA
length: 16
J: TRBJ2-7
D: NA
V: TRBV7-6

DNA: TGTGCCACCAGCAGAGACACTAGCGGGAGCGACAATGAGCAGTTCTTC
CDR3: CATSRDTSGSDNEQFF
size: NA
length: 16
J: TRBJ2-1
D: TRBD2
V: TRBV15

DNA: TGTGCCAGCAGTGTCGCGACAGGACCCTACGAGCAGTACTTC
CDR3: CASSVATGPYEQYF
size: once
length: 14
J: TRBJ2-7
D: NA
V: TRBV6-1

DNA: TGTGCCAGCAGCTTAGGAAGTGGGGGCTCCTACAATGAGCAGTTCTTC
CDR3: CASSLGSGGSYNEQFF
size: NA
length: 16
J: TRBJ2-1
D: NA
V: TRBV11-2

DNA: TGTGCCAGCAGCCGGGGGCTCAATGAGCAGTTCTTC
CDR3: CASSRGLNEQFF
size: NA
length: 12
J: TRBJ2-1
D: NA
V: TRBV28

DNA: TGCGCCAGCAGCTCCCGACAGGGGAATTACGAGCAGTACTTC
CDR3: CASSSRQGNYEQYF
size: NA
length: 14
J: TRBJ2-7
D: TRBD1
V: TRBV5-1

DNA: TGTGCCAGCAGCTTACTACAGGCTGGGACCCAGTACTTC
CDR3: CASSLLQAGTQYF
size: NA
length: 13
J: TRBJ2-5
D: NA
V: TRBV7-8

DNA: TGTGCCATCAGTGAGTTTTACGAGCAGTACTTC
CDR3: CAISEFYEQYF
size: NA
length: 11
J: TRBJ2-7
D: NA
V: TRBV10-3

DNA: TGCAGCGTTGAGTCAGGGTTTACTGGCATTCAGTACTTC
CDR3: CSVESGFTGIQYF
size: NA
length: 13
J: TRBJ2-4
D: NA
V: TRBV29-1

DNA: TGTGCCAGTTGGCCGGCCATGTCAGAGGACTACGAGCAGTACTTC
CDR3: CASWPAMSEDYEQYF
size: NA
length: 15
J: TRBJ2-7
D: NA
V: TRBV27

DNA: TGTGCAAGTCGCTTAATCGCCCGGGACGCGGGGGTCGTCCTGACTTTC
CDR3: CASRLIARDAGVVLTF
size: NA
length: 16
J: TRBJ2-6
D: NA
V: TRBV12-2

DNA: TGTGCCAGCAGTTTATTCAGTGGGCTAGCGGGATACGAGCAGTACTTC
CDR3: CASSLFSGLAGYEQYF
size: NA
length: 16
J: TRBJ2-7
D: TRBD2
V: TRBV27

DNA: TGTGCCAGCAGTTATAGGACAGGGGCAACTAATGAAAAACTGTTTTTT
CDR3: CASSYRTGATNEKLFF
size: NA
length: 16
J: TRBJ1-4
D: TRBD1
V: TRBV6-5

DNA: TGCGCCAGCGGGCCCGCTGGCGGGAGTTACGGGTACGAGCAGTACTTC
CDR3: CASGPAGGSYGYEQYF
size: NA
length: 16
J: TRBJ2-7
D: TRBD2
V: TRBV10-2

DNA: TGTGCCAGCAGTTTAAGCCTAGCGGGAGAGATAAGCTCCTACGAGCAGTACTTC
CDR3: CASSLSLAGEISSYEQYF
size: NA
length: 18
J: TRBJ2-7
D: TRBD2
V: TRBV28

DNA: TGTGCCAGCAGCCCTTCGGTGACAGGGACGGCCTATGGCTACACCTTC
CDR3: CASSPSVTGTAYGYTF
size: NA
length: 16
J: TRBJ1-2
D: TRBD1
V: TRBV5-4

DNA: TGTGCCAGCAGTGATTGGGACGGAGAATATGGCTACACCTTC
CDR3: CASSDWDGEYGYTF
size: once
length: 14
J: TRBJ1-2
D: NA
V: TRBV2

DNA: TGCGCCAGCAGCCCTGGAACAGGGGGCTGGACTGAAGCTTTCTTT
CDR3: CASSPGTGGWTEAFF
size: NA
length: 15
J: TRBJ1-1
D: TRBD1
V: TRBV4-3

DNA: TGTGCCAGCAGTGGGGGGTCCTCCTACAATGAGCAGTTCTTC
CDR3: CASSGGSSYNEQFF
size: NA
length: 14
J: TRBJ2-1
D: NA
V: TRBV6-1

DNA: TGCGCCAGCAGCTTGGAAACAGGAGAAGCCTACGAGCAGTACTTC
CDR3: CASSLETGEAYEQYF
size: NA
length: 15
J: TRBJ2-7
D: NA
V: TRBV5-1

DNA: TGTGCCAGCAGTGAGTTGGGGGTGGGCTCCTACGAGCAGTACTTC
CDR3: CASSELGVGSYEQYF
size: NA
length: 15
J: TRBJ2-7
D: NA
V: TRBV27